The 7 T cell receptor beta chains presented below share a single source sample, sequenced in a study of response to subunit inactivated influenza vaccine. TCRdb redid the calling of the RT-PCR reads with MiXCR, one entry per CDR3 protein. Among hundreds of thousands of distinct CDR3 sequences, around 13% were seen once, and the ten largest hold 6% to 7%. The specimen comprised PBMCs from blood, sampled 14 to 15 days before vaccination. The source is a middle-aged man who received an inactivated influenza vaccine.

The chain couples TRBV6-2 or TRBV6-3 to TRBJ2-6, with 7 bases aligning to TRBD1. The length of the CDR3 is 19 residues. Unmatched junction bases numbered 14, after V lost 6 bases and J lost 0 bases. Looked up from germline, CDR1 is MNHEY and CDR2 is SVGEGT. The CDR3 loop is CASSFSPGQHSSGANVLTF. The CDR3 bases are TGTGCCAGCAGCTTTTCCCCGGGACAGCACTCCTCTGGGGCCAACGTCCTGACTTTC.

This clonotype came up many times. The CDR3, as DNA: TGTGCCAGCAGCCTAGACTGGGGGAACACTGAAGCTTTCTTT. Its protein is CASSLDWGNTEAFF. The chain carries TRBV7-2 and TRBJ1-1; unclear D gene. Between the trimmed V and J ends, which lost 5 bases and 1 base, there was a span of 11 bases. The CDR3 is made up of 14 amino acids. Germline V CDR1 and CDR2: SGHTA, FQGNSA.

Remarks on this clonotype: Given a much more abundant clone one base away, this may be a read error. The chain links TRBV20-1 to TRBJ2-3; TRBD1 or TRBD2 may be the D gene (5 bases each). The CDR3 contains 13 residues. Germline CDR1 DFQATT, CDR2 SNEGSKA (reference sequence). The CDR3 sequence: CSARPSGTGTQYF. The CDR3 nucleotides read TGCAGTGCTAGACCCAGCGGCACAGGTACGCAGTATTTT.

The rearrangement uses TRBV20-1 and TRBJ2-2, with D perhaps assigned TRBD1 or TRBD2 (6 bases each). The V and J ends lost 6 bases and 4 bases respectively, with 18 bases between them. The CDR3 is 15 residues long. From germline, CDR1 is DFQATT and CDR2 SNEGSKA (reference sequence). CDR3 DNA sequence: TGCAGTGCGAAGGACGGGGGCCGATTCACCGGGGAGCTGTTTTTT. Its protein product is CSAKDGGRFTGELFF.

The chain employs TRBV11-1 and TRBJ2-1; 13 nucleotides align to TRBD2. Germline CDR1 SGHAT, CDR2 FQDESV (reference sequence). The trim removed 3 bases at V and 10 bases at J, leaving 12 bases unmatched. The CDR3 has 17 residues. This CDR3 reads CASSLGLAGTAGWEQFF. CDR3 nucleotides: TGTGCCAGCAGCTTGGGACTAGCGGGGACGGCTGGCTGGGAGCAGTTCTTC.

This clonotype was recorded many times. V usage is TRBV5-1 and J usage is TRBJ2-1; D may be TRBD1 or TRBD2 (5 bases each). Trimming removed 4 bases at V and 0 bases at J, with 11 bases between. The CDR3 runs to 15 residues. The V gene's germline CDR1 is SGHRS and CDR2 YFSETQ. CDR3 protein: CASSRDGSSYNEQFF. CDR3 DNA sequence: TGCGCCAGCAGCAGGGACGGAAGCTCCTACAATGAGCAGTTCTTC.

The gene calls are TRBV5-6 and TRBJ2-7; D is ambiguous. The V end was cut by 0 bases, the J end by 6 bases, with 7 bases between. The CDR3 has 12 residues. CDR1 and CDR2 from the germline V gene are SGHDT and YYEEEE. CDR3 sequence: CASSLGSIEQYF. In DNA, the CDR3 is TGTGCCAGCAGCTTGGGCTCCATCGAGCAGTACTTC.